These 5 T cell receptor beta chains were all obtained from the same sample, sequenced in a study of radiotherapy plus CTLA-4 blockade in lung cancer. Here immunoSEQ multiplex PCR was the method, and the copy in TCRdb shows in-frame clones only, minus some. The sample consists of around 38,000 clones, 86% of them appearing once. Source: peripheral blood, taken from a patient treated with radiotherapy plus ipilimumab. Receptor source: a human donor with non-small cell lung cancer whose response to radiotherapy plus ipilimumab could not be evaluated.

V usage is TRBV4-2 and J usage is TRBJ2-6; D is ambiguous. There are 17 residues in the CDR3. V lost 3 bases, J lost 0 bases, and 12 bases lay in between. Per germline, CDR1 LGHNA and CDR2 YNFKEQ. As DNA, the CDR3 is TGTGCCAGCAGCCATGGCACGTCCTTCTCTGGGGCCAACGTCCTGACTTTC. This sequence encodes CASSHGTSFSGANVLTF.

This rearrangement joins TRBV9 to TRBJ2-2; 10 bases are a match to TRBD2. The J segment lost 4 bases and the V segment lost 8 bases, leaving 11 bases of the junction unmatched. Looked up from germline, CDR1 is SGDLS and CDR2 is YYNGEE. The CDR3 extends over 16 amino acids. The CDR3 sequence is CASTTSGGVFTGELFF. The DNA of the CDR3 is TGTGCCAGTACAACCAGCGGGGGGGTTTTCACCGGGGAGCTGTTTTTT.

The chain joins TRBV28 to TRBJ2-5; D gene uncertain. CDR1 and CDR2 from the germline V gene are MDHEN and SYDVKM. The germline V and J ends were trimmed by 8 bases and 2 bases, with 15 bases remaining between them. This CDR3 contains 14 residues. The CDR3 region is CASAPAPLQETQYF. In DNA, the CDR3 is TGTGCCAGCGCTCCCGCGCCGTTACAAGAGACCCAGTACTTC.

V is TRBV5-8 and J is TRBJ1-1; D perhaps matches TRBD1 (5 bases). In germline, CDR1 is SGHTS, CDR2 YDEGEE. Trimming took off 0 bases at V and 9 bases at J, with 12 bases between the two ends. CDR3 size: 13 residues. CDR3 bases: TGTGCCAGCAGCTTGGCCGGCGGACACCAAGCTTTCTTT. Protein product: CASSLAGGHQAFF.

This rearrangement joins TRBV13 to TRBJ2-4; D unclear. Trimming left V 3 bases short and J 4 bases short, with 10 bases between. The CDR3 is 14 amino acids. Germline V gives CDR1 PRHDT, CDR2 FYEKMQ (reference sequence). DNA of the CDR3: TGTGCCAGCAGCTTTTTTACAGAGAAAAACATTCAGTACTTC. Its protein product is CASSFFTEKNIQYF.